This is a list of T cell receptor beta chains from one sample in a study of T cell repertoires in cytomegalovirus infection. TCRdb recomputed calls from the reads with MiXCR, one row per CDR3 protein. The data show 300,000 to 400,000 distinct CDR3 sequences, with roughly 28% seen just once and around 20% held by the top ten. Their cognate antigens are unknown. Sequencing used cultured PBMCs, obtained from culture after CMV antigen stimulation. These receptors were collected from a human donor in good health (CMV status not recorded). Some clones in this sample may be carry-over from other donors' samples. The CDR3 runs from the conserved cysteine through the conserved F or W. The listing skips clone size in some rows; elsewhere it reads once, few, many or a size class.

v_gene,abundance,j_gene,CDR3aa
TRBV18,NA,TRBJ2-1,CASSPPALAGVNEQFF
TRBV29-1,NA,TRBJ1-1,CSFVGGGMNTEAFF
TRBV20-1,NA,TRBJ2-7,CSARGPGQGYEQYF
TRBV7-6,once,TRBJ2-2,CASRPDRGHTGELFF
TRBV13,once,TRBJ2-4,CASNSAEAKNIQYF
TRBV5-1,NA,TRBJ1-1,CASSLPDTNTEAFF
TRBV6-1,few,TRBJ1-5,CASSEDLSGYQPQHF
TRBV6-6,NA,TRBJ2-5,CASRWTSGSETQYF
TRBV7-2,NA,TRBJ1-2,CASTLDGYGYTF
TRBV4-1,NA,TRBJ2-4,CASSQVQGRENIQYF
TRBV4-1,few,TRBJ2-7,CASSRLAGEGHEQYF
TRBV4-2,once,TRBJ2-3,CASSQGTVSTDTQYF
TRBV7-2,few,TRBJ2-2,CASSWGQNTGELFF
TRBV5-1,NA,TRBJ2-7,CASSLAGTGIHEQYF
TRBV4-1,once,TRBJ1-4,CASSPLGPGLSEKLFF
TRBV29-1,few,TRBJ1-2,CSVARADGYTF
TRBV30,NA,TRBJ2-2,CAWSPGGNTGELFF
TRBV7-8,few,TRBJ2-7,CASSPARGQGTYEQYF